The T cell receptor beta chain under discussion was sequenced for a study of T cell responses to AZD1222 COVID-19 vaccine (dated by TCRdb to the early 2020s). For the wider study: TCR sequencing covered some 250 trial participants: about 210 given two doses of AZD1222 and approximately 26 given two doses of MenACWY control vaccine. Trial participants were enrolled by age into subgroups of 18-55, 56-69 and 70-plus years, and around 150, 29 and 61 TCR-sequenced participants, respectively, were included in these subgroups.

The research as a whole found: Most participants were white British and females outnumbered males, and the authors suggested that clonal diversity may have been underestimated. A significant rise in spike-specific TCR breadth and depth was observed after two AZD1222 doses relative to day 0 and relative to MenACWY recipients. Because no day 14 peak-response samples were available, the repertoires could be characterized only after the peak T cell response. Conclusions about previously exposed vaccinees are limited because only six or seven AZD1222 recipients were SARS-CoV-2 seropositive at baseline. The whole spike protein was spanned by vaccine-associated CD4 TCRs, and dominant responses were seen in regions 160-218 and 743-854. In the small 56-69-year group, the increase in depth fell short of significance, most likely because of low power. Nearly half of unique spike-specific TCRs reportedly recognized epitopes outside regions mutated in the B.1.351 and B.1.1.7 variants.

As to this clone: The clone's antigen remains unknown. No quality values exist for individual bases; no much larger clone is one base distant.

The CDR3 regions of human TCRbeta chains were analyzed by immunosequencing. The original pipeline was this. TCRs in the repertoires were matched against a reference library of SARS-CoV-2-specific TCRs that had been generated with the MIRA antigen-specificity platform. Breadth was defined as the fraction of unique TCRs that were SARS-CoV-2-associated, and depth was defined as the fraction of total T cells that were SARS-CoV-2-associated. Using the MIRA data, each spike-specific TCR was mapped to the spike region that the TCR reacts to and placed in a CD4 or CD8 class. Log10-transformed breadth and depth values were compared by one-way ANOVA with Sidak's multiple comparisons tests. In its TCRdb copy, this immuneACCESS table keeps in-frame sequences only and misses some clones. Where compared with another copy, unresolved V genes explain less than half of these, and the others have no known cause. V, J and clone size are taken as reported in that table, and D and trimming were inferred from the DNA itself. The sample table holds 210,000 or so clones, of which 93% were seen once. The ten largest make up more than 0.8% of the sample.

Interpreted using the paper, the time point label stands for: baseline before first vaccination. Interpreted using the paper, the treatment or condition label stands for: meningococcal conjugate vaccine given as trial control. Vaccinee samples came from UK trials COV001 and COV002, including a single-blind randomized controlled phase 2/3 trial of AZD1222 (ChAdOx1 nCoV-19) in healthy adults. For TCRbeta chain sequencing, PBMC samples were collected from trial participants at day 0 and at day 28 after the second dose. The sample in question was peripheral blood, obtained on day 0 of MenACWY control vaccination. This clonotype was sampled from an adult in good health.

The nucleotide sequence reads TGTGCCAGCAGCTTGGTCCTGGGCAGGGCTGGAAACACCATATATTTT. Translated, it gives CASSLVLGRAGNTIYF. The chain is assembled from TRBV5-5 and TRBJ1-3; TRBD1 could be the D gene, as 5 bases match. The germline V gene encodes CDR1 SGHKS and CDR2 YYEKEE (reference sequence). There are 16 amino acids in the CDR3, from cysteine to phenylalanine inclusive. Solely the CDR3 DNA is kept, with 48 bases framed from the first base. V sheds 0 bases and J sheds 2 bases, leaving 12 bases between their ends.